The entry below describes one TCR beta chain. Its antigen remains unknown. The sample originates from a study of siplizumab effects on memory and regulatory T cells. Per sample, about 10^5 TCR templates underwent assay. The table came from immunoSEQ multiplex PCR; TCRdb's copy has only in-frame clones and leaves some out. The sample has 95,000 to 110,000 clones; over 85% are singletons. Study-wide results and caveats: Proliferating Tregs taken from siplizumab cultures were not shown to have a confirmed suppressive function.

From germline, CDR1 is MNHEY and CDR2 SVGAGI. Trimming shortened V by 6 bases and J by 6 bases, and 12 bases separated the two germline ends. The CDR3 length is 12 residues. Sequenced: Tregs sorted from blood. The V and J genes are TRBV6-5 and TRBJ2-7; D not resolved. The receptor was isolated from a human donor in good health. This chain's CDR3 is CASSVIRGEQYF. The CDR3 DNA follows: TGTGCCAGCAGCGTAATCAGAGGCGAGCAGTACTTC.